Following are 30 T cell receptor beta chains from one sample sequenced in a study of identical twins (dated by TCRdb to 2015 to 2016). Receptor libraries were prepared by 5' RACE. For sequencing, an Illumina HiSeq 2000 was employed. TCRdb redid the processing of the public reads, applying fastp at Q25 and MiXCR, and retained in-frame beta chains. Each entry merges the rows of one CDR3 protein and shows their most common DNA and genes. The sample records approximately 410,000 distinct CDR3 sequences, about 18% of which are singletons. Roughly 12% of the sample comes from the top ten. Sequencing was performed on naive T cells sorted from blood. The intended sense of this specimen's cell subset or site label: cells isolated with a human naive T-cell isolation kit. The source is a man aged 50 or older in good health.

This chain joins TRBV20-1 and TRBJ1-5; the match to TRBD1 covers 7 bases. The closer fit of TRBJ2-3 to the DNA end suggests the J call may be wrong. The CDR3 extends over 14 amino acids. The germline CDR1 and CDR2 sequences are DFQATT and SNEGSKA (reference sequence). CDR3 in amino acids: CSARTGWRTQPQYF. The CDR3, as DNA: TGCAGTGCTAGGACAGGGTGGAGGACTCAGCCCCAGTATTTT.

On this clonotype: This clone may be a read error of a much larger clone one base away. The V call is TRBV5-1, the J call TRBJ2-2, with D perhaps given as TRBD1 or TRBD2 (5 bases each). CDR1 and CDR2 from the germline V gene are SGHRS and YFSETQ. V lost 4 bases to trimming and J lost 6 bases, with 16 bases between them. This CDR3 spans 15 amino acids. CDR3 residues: CASSRGRINAGELFF. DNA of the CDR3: TGCGCCAGCAGCAGGGGACGGATCAACGCCGGGGAGCTGTTTTTT.

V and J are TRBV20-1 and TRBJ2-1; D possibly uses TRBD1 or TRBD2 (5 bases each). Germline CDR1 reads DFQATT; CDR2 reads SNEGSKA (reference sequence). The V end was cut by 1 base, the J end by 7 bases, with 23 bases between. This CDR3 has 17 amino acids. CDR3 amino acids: CSARGKTGRPLGNEQFF. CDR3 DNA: TGCAGTGCTAGAGGAAAAACGGGACGGCCCTTGGGTAATGAGCAGTTCTTC.

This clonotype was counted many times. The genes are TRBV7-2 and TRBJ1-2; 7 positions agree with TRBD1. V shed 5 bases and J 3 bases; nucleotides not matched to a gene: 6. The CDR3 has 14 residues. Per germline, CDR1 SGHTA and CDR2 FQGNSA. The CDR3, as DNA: TGTGCCAGCAGCCGGCAGGGGGGAGACTATGGCTACACCTTC. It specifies CASSRQGGDYGYTF.

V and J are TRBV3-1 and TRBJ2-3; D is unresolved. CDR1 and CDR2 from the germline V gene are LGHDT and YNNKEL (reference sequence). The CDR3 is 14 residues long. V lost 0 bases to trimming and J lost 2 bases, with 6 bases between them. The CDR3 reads CASSQELSTDTQYF. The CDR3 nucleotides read TGTGCCAGCAGCCAAGAACTTTCCACAGATACGCAGTATTTT.

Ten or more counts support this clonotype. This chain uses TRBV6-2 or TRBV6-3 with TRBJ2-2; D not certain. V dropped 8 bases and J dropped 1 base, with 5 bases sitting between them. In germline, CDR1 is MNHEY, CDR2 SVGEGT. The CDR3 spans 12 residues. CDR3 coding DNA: TGTGCCAGCTCCTGGAACACCGGGGAGCTGTTTTTT. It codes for CASSWNTGELFF.

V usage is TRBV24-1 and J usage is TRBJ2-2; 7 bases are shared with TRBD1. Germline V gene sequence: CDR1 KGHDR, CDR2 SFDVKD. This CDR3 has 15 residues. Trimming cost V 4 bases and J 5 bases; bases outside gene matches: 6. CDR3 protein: CATSDTRQGTGELFF. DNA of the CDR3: TGTGCCACCAGTGACACCCGACAGGGTACCGGGGAGCTGTTTTTT.

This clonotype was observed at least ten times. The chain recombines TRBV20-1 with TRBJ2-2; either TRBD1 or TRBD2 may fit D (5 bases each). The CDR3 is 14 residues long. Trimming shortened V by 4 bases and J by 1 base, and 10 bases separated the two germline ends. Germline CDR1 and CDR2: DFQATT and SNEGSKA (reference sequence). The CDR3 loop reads CSAIRDGNTGELFF. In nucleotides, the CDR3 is TGCAGTGCTATCCGGGACGGGAACACCGGGGAGCTGTTTTTT.

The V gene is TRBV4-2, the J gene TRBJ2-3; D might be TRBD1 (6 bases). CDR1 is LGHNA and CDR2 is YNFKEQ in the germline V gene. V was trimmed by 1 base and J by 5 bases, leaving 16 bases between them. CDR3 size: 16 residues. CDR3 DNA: TGTGCCAGCAGCCAAGCCGCAGGGGTCATAAGAGATACGCAGTATTTT. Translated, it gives CASSQAAGVIRDTQYF.

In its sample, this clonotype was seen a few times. DNA for the CDR3: TGCAGTGCTAGAAAAAGGACAGAGAACTATGGCTACACCTTC. It is translated as CSARKRTENYGYTF. The genes are TRBV20-1 and TRBJ1-2, with D perhaps TRBD1 (6 bases). Germline V lookup: CDR1 DFQATT, CDR2 SNEGSKA (reference sequence). The CDR3 spans 14 residues. V was clipped by 2 bases and J by 2 bases, with 12 bases between them.

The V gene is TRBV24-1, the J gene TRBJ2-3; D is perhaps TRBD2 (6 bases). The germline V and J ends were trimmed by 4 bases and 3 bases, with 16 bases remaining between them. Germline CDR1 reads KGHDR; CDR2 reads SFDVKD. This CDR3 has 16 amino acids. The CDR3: CATSDSGLGGTDTQYF. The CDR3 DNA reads TGTGCCACCAGTGACTCCGGACTTGGAGGGACAGATACGCAGTATTTT.

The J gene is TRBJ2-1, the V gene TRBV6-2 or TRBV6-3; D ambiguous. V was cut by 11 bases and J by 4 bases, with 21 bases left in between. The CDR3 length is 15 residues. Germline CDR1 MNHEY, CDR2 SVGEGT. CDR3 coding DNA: TGTGCCTCCTCCCGGACCGGCTTCTTATACAATGAGCAGTTCTTC. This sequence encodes CASSRTGFLYNEQFF.

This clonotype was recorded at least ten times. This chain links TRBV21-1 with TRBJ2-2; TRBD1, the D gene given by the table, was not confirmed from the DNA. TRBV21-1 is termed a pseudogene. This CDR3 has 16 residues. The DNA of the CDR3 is TGTGCCAGCAGCCTGCCGACAGGGTTGAAAACCGGGGAGCTGTTTTTT. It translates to CASSLPTGLKTGELFF.

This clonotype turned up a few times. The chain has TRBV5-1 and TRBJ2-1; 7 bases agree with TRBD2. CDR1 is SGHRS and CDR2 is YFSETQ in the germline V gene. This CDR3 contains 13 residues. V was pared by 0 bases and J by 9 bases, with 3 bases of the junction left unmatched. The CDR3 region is CASSLAWEGEQFF. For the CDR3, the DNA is TGCGCCAGCAGCTTGGCCTGGGAGGGTGAGCAGTTCTTC.

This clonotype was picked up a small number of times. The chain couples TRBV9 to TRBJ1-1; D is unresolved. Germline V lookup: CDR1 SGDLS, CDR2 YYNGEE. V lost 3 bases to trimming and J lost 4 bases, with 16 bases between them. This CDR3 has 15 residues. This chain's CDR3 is CASSAHLGPSTEAFF. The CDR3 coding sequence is TGTGCCAGCAGCGCTCATTTGGGCCCCTCCACTGAAGCTTTCTTT.

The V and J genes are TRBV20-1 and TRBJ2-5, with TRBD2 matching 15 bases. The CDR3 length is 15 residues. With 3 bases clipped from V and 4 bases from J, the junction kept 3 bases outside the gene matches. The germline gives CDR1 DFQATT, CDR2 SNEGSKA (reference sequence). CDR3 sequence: CSARGLAGGLETQYF. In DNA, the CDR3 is TGCAGTGCTAGGGGACTAGCGGGAGGTTTAGAGACCCAGTACTTC.

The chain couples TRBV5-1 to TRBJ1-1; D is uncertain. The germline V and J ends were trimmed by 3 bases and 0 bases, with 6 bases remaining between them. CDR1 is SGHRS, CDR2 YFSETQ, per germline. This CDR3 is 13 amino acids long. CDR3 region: CASSSSMNTEAFF. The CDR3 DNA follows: TGCGCCAGCAGCTCGAGCATGAACACTGAAGCTTTCTTT. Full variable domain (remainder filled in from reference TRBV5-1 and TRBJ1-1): KAGVTQTPRYLIKTRGQQVTLSCSPISGHRSVSWYQQTPGQGLQFLFEYFSETQRNKGNFPGRFSGRQFSNSRSEMNVSTLELGDSALYLCASSSSMNTEAFFGQGTRLTVV.

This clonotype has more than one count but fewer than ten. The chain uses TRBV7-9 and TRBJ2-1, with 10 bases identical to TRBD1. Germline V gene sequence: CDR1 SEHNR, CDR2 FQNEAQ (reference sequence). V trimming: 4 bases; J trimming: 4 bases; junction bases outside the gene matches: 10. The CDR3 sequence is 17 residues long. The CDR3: CASSSGRDRGLYNEQFF. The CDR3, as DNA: TGTGCCAGCAGCTCCGGTCGGGACAGGGGACTATACAATGAGCAGTTCTTC.

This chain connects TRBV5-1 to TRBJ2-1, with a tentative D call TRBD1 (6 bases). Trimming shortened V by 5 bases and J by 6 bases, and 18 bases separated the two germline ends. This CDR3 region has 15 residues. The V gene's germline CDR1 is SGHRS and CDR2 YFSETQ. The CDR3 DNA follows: TGCGCCAGCAGACAGGGCTCCGCGGCATTCAATGAGCAGTTCTTC. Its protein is CASRQGSAAFNEQFF.

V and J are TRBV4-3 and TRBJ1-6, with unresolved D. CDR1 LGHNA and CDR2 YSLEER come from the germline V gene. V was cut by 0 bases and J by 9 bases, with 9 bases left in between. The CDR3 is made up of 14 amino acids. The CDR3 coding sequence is TGCGCCAGCAGCCAAGAATTCCGGGCTTCACCCCTCCACTTT. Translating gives CASSQEFRASPLHF.

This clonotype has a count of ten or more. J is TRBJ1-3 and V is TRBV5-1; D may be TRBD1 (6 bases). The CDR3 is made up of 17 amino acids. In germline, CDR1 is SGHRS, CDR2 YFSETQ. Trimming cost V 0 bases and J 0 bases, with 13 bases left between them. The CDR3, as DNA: TGCGCCAGCAGCTTGGGGACAGCCGCACTCTCTGGAAACACCATATATTTT. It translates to CASSLGTAALSGNTIYF.

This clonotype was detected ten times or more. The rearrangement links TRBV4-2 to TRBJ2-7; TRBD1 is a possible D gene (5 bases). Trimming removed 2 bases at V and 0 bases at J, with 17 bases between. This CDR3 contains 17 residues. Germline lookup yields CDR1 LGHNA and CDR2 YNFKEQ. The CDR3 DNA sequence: TGTGCCAGCAGCCAACCCTCCCGTCTGGGGCTCTCCTACGAGCAGTACTTC. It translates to CASSQPSRLGLSYEQYF.

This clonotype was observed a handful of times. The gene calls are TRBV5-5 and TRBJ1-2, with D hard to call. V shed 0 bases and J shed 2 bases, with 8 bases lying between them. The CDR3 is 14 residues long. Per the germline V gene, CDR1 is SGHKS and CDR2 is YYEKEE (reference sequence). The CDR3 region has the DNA TGTGCCAGCAGCTTGGTAAACAAGAACTATGGCTACACCTTC. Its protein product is CASSLVNKNYGYTF.

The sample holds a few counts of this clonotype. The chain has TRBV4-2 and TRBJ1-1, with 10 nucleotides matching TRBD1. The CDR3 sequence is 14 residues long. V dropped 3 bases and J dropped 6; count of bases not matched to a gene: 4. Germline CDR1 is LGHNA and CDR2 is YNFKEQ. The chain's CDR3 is CASSQAGQGAEAFF. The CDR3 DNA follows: TGTGCCAGCAGCCAGGCCGGACAGGGGGCTGAAGCTTTCTTT.

This CDR3 is CASSLVGGADSPLHF. CDR3 bases: TGCGCCAGCAGCTTGGTCGGGGGCGCCGATTCACCCCTCCACTTT. The rearrangement links TRBV5-1 to TRBJ1-6, with D possibly matching TRBD1 (6 bases). CDR1 and CDR2 (germline): SGHRS, YFSETQ. Trimming removed 0 bases from V and 8 bases from J, with 12 bases in between. The CDR3 contains 15 residues.

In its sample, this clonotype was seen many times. The CDR3: CSVLGTGHTGELFF. CDR3 bases: TGCAGCGTTCTAGGGACAGGACACACCGGGGAGCTGTTTTTT. This sequence joins TRBV29-1 and TRBJ2-2, with 8 bases lining up with TRBD1. After removal of 5 bases from V and 3 bases from J, the junction contained 5 bases not matched to a gene. There are 14 residues in the CDR3. Germline values: CDR1 SQVTM, CDR2 ANQGSEA.

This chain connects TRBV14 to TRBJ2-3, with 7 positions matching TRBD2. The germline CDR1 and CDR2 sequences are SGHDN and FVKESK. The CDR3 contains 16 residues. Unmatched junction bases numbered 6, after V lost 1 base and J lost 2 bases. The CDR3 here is CASSQVLAEITDTQYF. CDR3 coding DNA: TGTGCCAGCAGCCAAGTCCTAGCGGAGATCACAGATACGCAGTATTTT. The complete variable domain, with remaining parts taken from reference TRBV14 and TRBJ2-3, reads EAGVTQFPSHSVIEKGQTVTLRCDPISGHDNLYWYRRVMGKEIKFLLHFVKESKQDESGMPNNRFLAERTGGTYSTLKVQPAELEDSGVYFCASSQVLAEITDTQYFGPGTRLTVL.

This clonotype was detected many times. The CDR3 spells CSVQPHSNQPQHF. CDR3 coding DNA: TGCAGCGTTCAGCCACATAGCAATCAGCCCCAGCATTTT. The rearrangement uses TRBV29-1 and TRBJ1-5; D not certain. V lost 5 bases to trimming and J lost 0 bases, with 8 bases between them. This CDR3 has 13 residues. Germline CDR1 reads SQVTM; CDR2 reads ANQGSEA.

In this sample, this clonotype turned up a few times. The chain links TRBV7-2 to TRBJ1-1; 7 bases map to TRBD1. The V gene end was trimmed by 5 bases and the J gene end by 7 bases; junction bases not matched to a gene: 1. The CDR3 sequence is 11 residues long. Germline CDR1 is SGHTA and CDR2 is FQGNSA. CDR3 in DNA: TGTGCCAGCAGCGGGGACAGTGAAGCTTTCTTT. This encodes CASSGDSEAFF.

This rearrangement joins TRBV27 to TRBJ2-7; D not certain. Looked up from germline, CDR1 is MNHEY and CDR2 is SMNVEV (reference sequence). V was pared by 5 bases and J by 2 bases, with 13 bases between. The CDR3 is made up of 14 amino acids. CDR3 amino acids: CASSTTDGPYEQYF. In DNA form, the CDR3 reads TGTGCCAGCAGTACCACTGACGGCCCCTACGAGCAGTACTTC.